A selection of T cell receptor beta chains follows, all from one sample in a study of monozygotic twins with inflammatory bowel disease. With the 5' RACE reads reprocessed, TCRdb shows one record per CDR3 protein and no DNA. The sample includes 400,000 or so distinct CDR3 sequences. The sequenced sample was blood. These receptors were collected from a human donor with ulcerative colitis or Crohn's disease, or a healthy co-twin of an affected twin (not recorded which). Both conserved end residues are part of each CDR3. The order of the fields is V gene, J gene, CDR3 protein.

V gene: TRBV7-8
J gene: TRBJ2-7
CDR3 protein: CASSVWGQGNDEQYF

V gene: TRBV20-1
J gene: TRBJ2-3
CDR3 protein: CSALSGTSGRYSTDTQYF

V gene: TRBV30
J gene: TRBJ1-3
CDR3 protein: CAWIRDTYSGNTIYF

V gene: TRBV27
J gene: TRBJ2-7
CDR3 protein: CASSQRGWISYEQYF

V gene: TRBV4-2
J gene: TRBJ1-1
CDR3 protein: CASSPQGTTPDEAFF

V gene: TRBV20-1
J gene: TRBJ1-1
CDR3 protein: CSARDNTEAFF

V gene: TRBV6-1
J gene: TRBJ2-2
CDR3 protein: CASSEFQRQYTGELFF

V gene: TRBV19
J gene: TRBJ2-7
CDR3 protein: CASSKRGPGVYEQYF

V gene: TRBV5-4
J gene: TRBJ2-2
CDR3 protein: CASSSPSARTGELFF

V gene: TRBV7-9
J gene: TRBJ2-1
CDR3 protein: CASSLPGGNEQFF

V gene: TRBV28
J gene: TRBJ1-4
CDR3 protein: CASSLKEKLFF

V gene: TRBV10-3
J gene: TRBJ2-1
CDR3 protein: CAISGGPQGGGYNEQFF

V gene: TRBV28
J gene: TRBJ2-7
CDR3 protein: CASKPGLAAYEQYF

V gene: TRBV7-2
J gene: TRBJ2-1
CDR3 protein: CASKRSQGPYNEQFF

V gene: TRBV5-4
J gene: TRBJ2-6
CDR3 protein: CASSLKVPGANVLTF

V gene: TRBV20-1
J gene: TRBJ2-7
CDR3 protein: CSARSGLTASGEQYF

V gene: TRBV6-5
J gene: TRBJ2-2
CDR3 protein: CASSYGVAGGPGELFF